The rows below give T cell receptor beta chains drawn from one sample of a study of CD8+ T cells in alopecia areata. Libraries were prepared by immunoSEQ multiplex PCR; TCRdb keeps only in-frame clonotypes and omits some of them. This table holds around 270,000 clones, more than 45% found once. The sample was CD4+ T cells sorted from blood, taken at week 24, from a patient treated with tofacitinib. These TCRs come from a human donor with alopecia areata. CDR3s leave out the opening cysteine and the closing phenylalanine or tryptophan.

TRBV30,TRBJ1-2,AWTGDLENYGYT
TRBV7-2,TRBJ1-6,ASSLGDSNSPLH
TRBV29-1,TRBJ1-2,SVMGRVSYGYT
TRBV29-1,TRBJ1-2,SDYRTGGYT
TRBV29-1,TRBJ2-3,SVRVLLGTDTQY
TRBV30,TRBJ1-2,AWDYRGLNYGYT
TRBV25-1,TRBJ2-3,ASSESGTDTQY
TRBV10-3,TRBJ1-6,AISEQGNNSPLH
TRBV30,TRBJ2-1,AWSVGQGKGSRRF
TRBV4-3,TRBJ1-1,ASSLQYGNTEAF
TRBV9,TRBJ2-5,ASSVTLAGAQETQY
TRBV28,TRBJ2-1,ASSSRGDEQF
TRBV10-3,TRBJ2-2,AISTGHTGELF
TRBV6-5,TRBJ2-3,ASSYSLAGGTDTQY
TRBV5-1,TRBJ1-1,ASSWRDRGNTEAF
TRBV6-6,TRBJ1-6,ASTHRDRGNSPLH
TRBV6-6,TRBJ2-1,ASSSGTGPYNEQF
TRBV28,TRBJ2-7,ASSVTNYEQY
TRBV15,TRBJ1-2,ATSRAGQSYGYT
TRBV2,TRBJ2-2,ASTRDSPRNTGELF
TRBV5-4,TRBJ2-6,ASSLAGLGANVLT
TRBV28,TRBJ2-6,ASSLRGGANVLT
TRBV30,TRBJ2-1,AWSPGQGVGNEQF
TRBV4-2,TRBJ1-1,ASSQTNRKNTEAF
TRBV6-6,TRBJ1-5,ATGGFGQPQH
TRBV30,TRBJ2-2,AWIRRETNTGELF
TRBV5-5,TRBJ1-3,ASSRRGSAPSGNTIY
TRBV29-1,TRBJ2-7,SVGQDQEQY
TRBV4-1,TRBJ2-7,ASSQGVLGRGSYEQY
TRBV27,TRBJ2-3,ASSSTSADTQY
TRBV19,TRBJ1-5,ASSSLRQPQH
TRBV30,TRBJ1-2,ACGNLWYGYT
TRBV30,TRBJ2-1,AFLGGASGYDEQF
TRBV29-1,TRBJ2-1,SVTGTSGGLNEQF
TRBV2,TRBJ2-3,ASSASTGSPSTQY
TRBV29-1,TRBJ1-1,SVENRIMNTEAF
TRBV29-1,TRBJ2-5,SVGHLLQETQY
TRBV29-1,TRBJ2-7,SVGPRAGSSYEQY
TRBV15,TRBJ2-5,ATSVQAQETQY
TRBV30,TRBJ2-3,AWTLNTQY
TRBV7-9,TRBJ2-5,AGERAPEETQY
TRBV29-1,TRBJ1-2,SVEGTAGYT
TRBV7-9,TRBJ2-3,ASSLAGGNTQY
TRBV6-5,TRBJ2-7,ASSYSNPGTYEQY
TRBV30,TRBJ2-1,AWRRTSGGSNEQF
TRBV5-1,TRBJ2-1,ASSQFTGLAPYNEQF
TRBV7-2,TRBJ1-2,ASSPHYAGYT
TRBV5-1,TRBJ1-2,ASSLGTTGGRDGYT
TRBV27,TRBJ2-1,ASSFSGGALASYNEQF
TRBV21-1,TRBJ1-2,ASEGRLYGYT
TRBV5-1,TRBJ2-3,ASSRGGTDTQY
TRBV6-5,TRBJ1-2,ASTRQGEGYGYT
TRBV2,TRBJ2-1,ASNRLAGGNEQF
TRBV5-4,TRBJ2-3,ASSLVIWTGQSTDTQY
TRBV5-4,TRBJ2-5,ASSSSAGVEETQY
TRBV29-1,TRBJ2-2,SVGPGGGGEELF
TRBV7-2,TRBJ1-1,ASSLYHGAQRAEAF
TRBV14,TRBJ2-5,ASSRETQY
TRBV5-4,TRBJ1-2,ASSPDGRGENGYT